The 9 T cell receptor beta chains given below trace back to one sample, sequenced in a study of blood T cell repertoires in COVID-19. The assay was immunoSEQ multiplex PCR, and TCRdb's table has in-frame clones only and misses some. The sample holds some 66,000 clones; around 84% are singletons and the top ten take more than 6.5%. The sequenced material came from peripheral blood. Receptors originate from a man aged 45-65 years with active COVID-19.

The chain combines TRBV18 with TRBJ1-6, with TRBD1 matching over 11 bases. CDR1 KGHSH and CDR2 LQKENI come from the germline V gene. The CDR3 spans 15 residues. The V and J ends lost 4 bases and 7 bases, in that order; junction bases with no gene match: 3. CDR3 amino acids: CASSQDRGHNSPLHF. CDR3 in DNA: TGTGCCAGCTCACAGGACAGGGGGCACAATTCACCCCTCCACTTT.

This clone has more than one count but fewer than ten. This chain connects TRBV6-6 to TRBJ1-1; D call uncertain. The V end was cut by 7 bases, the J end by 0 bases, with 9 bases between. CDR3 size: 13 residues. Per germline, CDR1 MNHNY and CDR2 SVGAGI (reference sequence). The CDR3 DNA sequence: TGTGCCAGCATAATTGACATGAACACTGAAGCTTTCTTT. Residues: CASIIDMNTEAFF.

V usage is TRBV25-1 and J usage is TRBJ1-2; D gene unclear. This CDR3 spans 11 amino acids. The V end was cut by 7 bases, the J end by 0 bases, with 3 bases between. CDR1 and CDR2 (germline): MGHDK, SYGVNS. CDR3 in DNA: TGTGCCAGCACCTCTAACTATGGCTACACCTTC. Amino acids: CASTSNYGYTF.

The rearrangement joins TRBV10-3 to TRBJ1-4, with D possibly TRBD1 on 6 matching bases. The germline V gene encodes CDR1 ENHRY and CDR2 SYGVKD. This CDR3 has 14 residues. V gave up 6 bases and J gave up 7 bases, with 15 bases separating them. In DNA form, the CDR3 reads TGTGCCATCAGGGAGGACAGTGAAGGTGAAAAACTGTTTTTT. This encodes CAIREDSEGEKLFF.

The CDR3 DNA reads as TGTGCCAGCAAAGCCAGCGAGAACACCATATATTTT. This translates into CASKASENTIYF. This chain uses TRBV6-5 with TRBJ1-3; D is unresolved. The V gene's germline CDR1 is MNHEY and CDR2 SVGAGI. Trimming stripped 7 bases from V and 7 bases from J, with 11 bases between. The CDR3 runs 12 residues.

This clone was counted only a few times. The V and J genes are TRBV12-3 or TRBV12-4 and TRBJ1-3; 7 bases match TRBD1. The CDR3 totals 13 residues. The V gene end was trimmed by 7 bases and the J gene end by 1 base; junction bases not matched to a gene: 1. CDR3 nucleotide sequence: TGTGCCAGCACCAGGGGGTCTGGAAACACCATATATTTT. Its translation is CASTRGSGNTIYF.

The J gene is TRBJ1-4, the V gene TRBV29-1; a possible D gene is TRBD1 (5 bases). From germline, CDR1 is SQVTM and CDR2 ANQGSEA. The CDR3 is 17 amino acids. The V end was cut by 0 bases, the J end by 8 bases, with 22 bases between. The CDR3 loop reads CSVEDPISSQGREKLFF. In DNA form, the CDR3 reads TGCAGCGTTGAAGATCCAATAAGTTCGCAGGGTCGGGAAAAACTGTTTTTT.

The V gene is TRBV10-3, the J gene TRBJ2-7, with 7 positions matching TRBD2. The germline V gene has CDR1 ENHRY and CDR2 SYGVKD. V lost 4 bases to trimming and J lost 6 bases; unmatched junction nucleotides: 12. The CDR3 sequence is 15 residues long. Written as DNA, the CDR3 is TGTGCCATCAGTGTCGAACGACGGGAGGTCGGCGAGCAGTACGTC. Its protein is CAISVERREVGEQYV.

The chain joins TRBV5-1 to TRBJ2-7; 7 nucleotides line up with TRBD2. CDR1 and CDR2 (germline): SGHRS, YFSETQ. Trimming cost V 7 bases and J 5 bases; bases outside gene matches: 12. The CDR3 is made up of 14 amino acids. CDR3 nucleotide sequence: TGCGCCAGCTCTCCGGGGAGGGTTTCCGACGAGCAGTACTTC. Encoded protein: CASSPGRVSDEQYF.